The 16 T cell receptor beta chains below come from one sample, sequenced in a study of regulatory T cells in long-lasting Graves disease. CDR3 regions were amplified by Arm-PCR using iRepertoire HTBI primers to build TCR beta libraries. One entry per CDR3 protein, called by TCRdb with MiXCR from the multiplex PCR reads. The sample holds about 200,000 distinct CDR3 sequences, approximately 18% seen once. The time point: newly diagnosed GD, antithyroid drugs for less than 3 months. The TCR library was made from RNA extracted from PBMCs. This sample was also put to use in a study of T cells in Graves' hyperthyroidism and ophthalmopathy.

This sample comprised peripheral blood mononuclear cells (PBMCs), obtained at new diagnosis, from a patient treated with antithyroid drugs. The receptor source for this set is a woman between 25 and 40 years old with Graves disease.

In this sample, this clonotype turned up many times. The V call is TRBV6-1, the J call TRBJ2-1; 8 positions agree with TRBD1. CDR1 is MNHNS, CDR2 SASEGT, per germline. The CDR3 runs 15 residues. Trimming took 7 bases from V and 5 from J; bases not matched to a gene: 10. This chain's CDR3 is CASNLDRGRDNEQFF. DNA for the CDR3: TGTGCCAGCAATCTTGACAGGGGAAGGGACAATGAGCAGTTCTTC.

V is TRBV11-2 and J is TRBJ2-7, with D perhaps assigned TRBD1 or TRBD2 (5 bases each). This CDR3 contains 15 residues. Germline CDR1 and CDR2: SGHAT and FQNNGV. V lost 5 bases to trimming and J lost 0 bases, with 14 bases between them. Here the CDR3 reads CASSGTDWSSYEQYF. The CDR3 nucleotides are TGTGCCAGCAGCGGGACGGACTGGAGCTCCTACGAGCAGTACTTC.

This clonotype was recorded many times. The chain's CDR3 is CASSSPYYEGTGELFF. The DNA of the CDR3 is TGTGCCAGCAGCTCTCCGTACTACGAAGGAACCGGGGAGCTGTTTTTT. The chain employs TRBV11-3 and TRBJ2-2; D remains ambiguous. The CDR3 is 16 amino acids. Germline V gives CDR1 SGHNT, CDR2 YENEEA. V shed 4 bases and J shed 5 bases, with 17 bases lying between them.

This clonotype has a count of ten or more. The V call is TRBV28, the J call TRBJ1-6, with 12 positions matching TRBD1. Germline values: CDR1 MDHEN, CDR2 SYDVKM. The CDR3 is 20 residues long. Trimming removed 4 bases from V and 6 bases from J; junction bases left unmatched: 16. CDR3 sequence reads: CASSSGYGTGGLLGNSPLHF. CDR3 nucleotides: TGTGCCAGCAGTTCAGGATACGGGACAGGGGGCCTCCTCGGTAATTCACCCCTCCACTTT.

This clonotype was picked up many times. The chain uses TRBV20-1 and TRBJ2-3, with TRBD2 as a possible D gene (5 bases). Trimming took off 3 bases at V and 4 bases at J, with 14 bases between the two ends. The CDR3 has 14 residues. Germline loops: CDR1 DFQATT, CDR2 SNEGSKA (reference sequence). CDR3: CSASPLARSDTQYF. CDR3 DNA sequence: TGCAGTGCTAGTCCCCTAGCCCGGTCAGATACGCAGTATTTT.

V and J are TRBV19 and TRBJ2-2; D is possibly TRBD1 (5 bases). CDR1 and CDR2 from the germline V gene are LNHDA and SQIVND (reference sequence). This CDR3 contains 15 residues. V was pared by 4 bases and J by 2 bases, with 11 bases between. CDR3 sequence: CASSRTRPNTGELFF. The CDR3 nucleotides are TGTGCCAGTAGTAGGACACGCCCCAACACCGGGGAGCTGTTTTTT. Full variable domain (outside the CDR3, taken from reference TRBV19 and TRBJ2-2): DGGITQSPKYLFRKEGQNVTLSCEQNLNHDAMYWYRQDPGQGLRLIYYSQIVNDFQKGDIAEGYSVSREKKESFPLTVTSAQKNPTAFYLCASSRTRPNTGELFFGEGSRLTVL.

This clonotype was seen at least ten times. This chain joins TRBV7-8 and TRBJ1-2; no reliable D call. From germline, CDR1 is SGHVS and CDR2 FQNEAQ. CDR3 size: 14 residues. Trimming shortened V by 5 bases and J by 3 bases, and 13 bases separated the two germline ends. The DNA of the CDR3 is TGTGCCAGCAGCCCCAGCCCGGACCACTATGGCTACACCTTC. Translating it yields CASSPSPDHYGYTF.

At least ten counts were recorded for this clonotype. The CDR3 spells CASSGGLGLAGGSTDTQYF. The CDR3 region has the DNA TGTGCCAGCAGTGGCGGCCTAGGGCTAGCGGGGGGGAGCACAGATACGCAGTATTTT. This chain links TRBV12-3 or TRBV12-4 with TRBJ2-3; 12 nucleotides agree with TRBD2. The CDR3 loop spans 19 amino acids. The V and J ends lost 5 bases and 0 bases, in that order; junction bases with no gene match: 12.

This clonotype was counted many times. The gene calls are TRBV15 and TRBJ1-5; the D gene is possibly TRBD1 (5 bases). This CDR3 has 14 amino acids. Germline CDR1 is LNHNV and CDR2 is YYDKDF (reference sequence). V lost 4 bases and J lost 0, with 7 bases in between. CDR3: CATSKGHSNQPQHF. CDR3 sequence (DNA): TGTGCCACCAGCAAAGGACATAGCAATCAGCCCCAGCATTTT. Complete variable domain (other parts from reference TRBV15 and TRBJ1-5): DAMVIQNPRYQVTQFGKPVTLSCSQTLNHNVMYWYQQKSSQAPKLLFHYYDKDFNNEADTPDNFQSRRPNTSFCFLDIRSPGLGDTAMYLCATSKGHSNQPQHFGDGTRLSIL.

The rearrangement uses TRBV24-1 and TRBJ2-2; TRBD1 agrees at 9 bases. V shed 4 bases, J shed 4 bases, and the junction held 9 bases outside the gene matches. CDR1 and CDR2 from the germline V gene are KGHDR and SFDVKD. The CDR3 loop spans 17 amino acids. The CDR3 sequence is CATSDPTGGAVTGELFF. CDR3 nucleotide sequence: TGTGCCACCAGTGACCCTACAGGGGGCGCGGTCACCGGGGAGCTGTTTTTT.

This clonotype was picked up many times. The chain couples TRBV28 to TRBJ2-5; D call uncertain. V was trimmed by 1 base and J by 1 base, leaving 7 bases between them. This CDR3 region has 14 residues. Germline CDR1 reads MDHEN; CDR2 reads SYDVKM. CDR3 in DNA: TGTGCCAGCAGTTTATCTCCCTCCCAAGAGACCCAGTACTTC. It translates to CASSLSPSQETQYF.

This clonotype has ten or more counts. Mismatch with germline at one junction end may stem from a read error. The chain links TRBV2 to TRBJ1-1, with D hard to call. CDR3 length: 15 residues. CDR1 is SNHLY and CDR2 is FYNNEI in the germline V gene. This CDR3 reads CASSQALGPNTEAFF. DNA of the CDR3: TGTGCCAGCAGTCAAGCCTTGGGCCCGAACACTGAAGCTTTCTTT.

In this sample, this clonotype turned up many times. The chain couples TRBV29-1 to TRBJ2-5; the D gene could be TRBD1 or TRBD2 (6 bases each). CDR1 is SQVTM, CDR2 ANQGSEA, per germline. The V gene lost 4 bases and the J gene lost 4 bases, with 19 bases spanning the gap. The CDR3 covers 15 residues. In nucleotides, the CDR3 is TGCAGCGTTGGGGGGTTGGGGGGCTTAGGAGAGACCCAGTACTTC. It specifies CSVGGLGGLGETQYF.

There are many counts of this clonotype. The rearrangement links TRBV28 to TRBJ1-2; 10 bases are shared with TRBD1. The CDR3 has 16 amino acids. Trimming cost V 7 bases and J 8 bases; bases outside gene matches: 16. Per the germline V gene, CDR1 is MDHEN and CDR2 is SYDVKM. The CDR3 here is CASIPAYSDRGNGYTF. CDR3 sequence (DNA): TGTGCCAGCATCCCCGCCTATTCGGACAGGGGGAACGGCTACACCTTC.

In its sample, this clonotype was seen many times. A read error may be the cause here, since a much bigger clone is one base away. The chain joins TRBV9 to TRBJ1-1, with D maybe TRBD1 (5 bases). In germline, CDR1 is SGDLS, CDR2 YYNGEE. This CDR3 is 14 amino acids long. Trimming cost V 3 bases and J 0 bases, with 9 bases left between them. DNA of the CDR3: TGTGCCAGCAGCGCGGGACGGTTGAACACTGAAGCTTTCTTT. Its protein product is CASSAGRLNTEAFF.

This clonotype was seen once. Because it lacks the conserved phenylalanine or tryptophan at the end, this CDR3 is likely a read error. The DNA is omitted, as the CDR3 cannot be located on it reliably, and the CDR3 follows TCRdb's listing. The chain uses TRBV5-1 and TRBJ1-4; the D call TRBD1 from the table was never checked on the DNA. In germline, CDR1 is SGHRS, CDR2 YFSETQ. From its first to its last residue, the CDR3 has 15 amino acids. This CDR3 is CASNSRGGLGEKLFL.